This T cell receptor beta chain was recorded in a study of T cells in Graves' hyperthyroidism and ophthalmopathy. With regard to this clonotype: What it binds is unknown.

Study-wide results and caveats: Also found in blood were most expanded thyroid clonotypes above 0.001.

It was RNA transcripts that yielded the amplified TCR beta CDR3 regions. In the first-round RT-PCR of the TCR CDR3, the HTBI primer set was used. TCRdb re-analysed the multiplex PCR reads in MiXCR, keeping a single row per CDR3 protein. The sample contains about 720,000 distinct CDR3 sequences, roughly 17% of which appear only once. The CDR3 spans 12 residues. J lost 5 bases, V lost 5 bases, and 4 bases had no gene match. Germline lookup yields CDR1 SQVTM and CDR2 ANQGSEA. The receptor was isolated from a man aged 18-30 years with Graves' hyperthyroidism. This chain connects TRBV29-1 to TRBJ2-7; the match to TRBD1 covers 9 bases. The material sequenced was blood. CDR3 region: CSVSTGGDEQYF. The CDR3 coding sequence is TGCAGCGTTTCAACAGGGGGCGACGAGCAGTACTTC.